The next 5 T cell receptor beta chains were all read from a single sample in a study of tumor-infiltrating lymphocytes in localized non-small cell lung cancer (dated by TCRdb to about 2021). Library generation was performed with the immunoSEQ multiplex PCR assay. Here the immuneACCESS table is served through TCRdb, limited to in-frame sequences with V and J called. Missing clones are a known gap in these copies; in checked studies unresolved V genes cover under half, and the rest lacks a known reason. A total of 10,000 to 15,000 clones appear in this sample, around 80% of them only once. The ten largest clones take up roughly 12% of the sample. Sequenced material: lung tumor tissue. Receptors were obtained from a human donor with non-small cell lung cancer.

V gene TRBV6-6 combines with J gene TRBJ1-5, with 7 bases that match TRBD1. J was trimmed by 0 bases and V by 5 bases; bases with no gene match: 7. The CDR3 is 16 amino acids. CDR1 is MNHNY, CDR2 SVGAGI, per germline (reference sequence). CDR3 DNA sequence: TGTGCCAGCAGTAAACCCGGGACAGATAGCAATCAGCCCCAGCATTTT. Translated: CASSKPGTDSNQPQHF.

This chain joins TRBV7-9 and TRBJ2-5; D not resolved. Looked up from germline, CDR1 is SEHNR and CDR2 is FQNEAQ (reference sequence). Trimming took 1 base from V and 5 from J, leaving 17 bases between them. This CDR3 contains 16 residues. CDR3 bases: TGTGCCAGCAGCTTAGGGGCGGTAGGAGACGCGGAGACCCAGTACTTC. Amino acids: CASSLGAVGDAETQYF.

This clone appeared a single time. The genes are TRBV4-2 and TRBJ1-6, with D unresolved. Per the germline V gene, CDR1 is LGHNA and CDR2 is YNFKEQ. The CDR3 has 13 residues. Trimming stripped 1 base from V and 2 bases from J, with 0 bases between. The DNA for the CDR3 is TGTGCCAGCAGCCAAGCCTATAATTCACCCCTCCACTTT. As protein: CASSQAYNSPLHF.

This chain uses TRBV11-2 with TRBJ1-1; a weak D match, TRBD1 (5 bases). Germline CDR1 is SGHAT and CDR2 is FQNNGV. V lost 0 bases and J 5 bases, leaving 7 bases between the germline ends. The CDR3 loop spans 13 amino acids. CDR3 coding DNA: TGTGCCAGCAGCTTAGACTGGGGGACTGAAGCTTTCTTT. It is translated as CASSLDWGTEAFF.

As DNA, the CDR3 is TGCGCCAGCAGTGACCGAGACAGGGGGAGTTACGAGCAGTACTTC. Amino acids: CASSDRDRGSYEQYF. This chain uses TRBV10-1 with TRBJ2-7; TRBD1 matches at 9 bases. The V segment lost 3 bases and the J segment 4 bases; nucleotides outside the gene matches: 7. The CDR3 loop spans 15 amino acids. CDR1 is WNHNN and CDR2 is SYGVQD in the germline V gene (reference sequence).